Sequencing of this TCR beta chain was carried out in a study of cytomegalovirus exposure and HLA in healthy donors (dated by TCRdb to 2017 to 2019). Turning to the overall study: An earlier analysis of approximately 640 of the donors reported more than 250 Gb of sequence data and some 120 million unique TCR beta sequences from around 200 million T cells. All discovery cohort repertoires had been generated on a single sequencing platform. A later analysis re-examined previously published TCR beta repertoires from hundreds of donors and added high-resolution HLA genotyping to investigate patterns of TCR occurrence. On average, roughly 250,000 unique TCR beta nucleotide sequences were sequenced per donor among 398 genotyped donors of the cohort, with roughly 18% of those sequences being non-productive. To predict cytomegalovirus infection status, the study combined high-throughput TCR immunosequencing, statistical association of individual TCRs with disease status, and machine learning. The number of donors typed differed by locus, with about 629-640 for A, B, C, DRB1 and DQB1, around 560 for DQA1, about 610 for DPA1, and over 400 for DPB1. An earlier analysis of approximately 630 of the donors applied high-throughput TCR beta sequencing to assess whether each TCR beta V gene segment acted as functional or pseudogenic. Of the approximately 400 genotyped donors, more than 75% were placed in the genetic ancestry cluster associated with self-reported Caucasian donors. HLA typing covered class I and class II loci at four-digit resolution. The study aimed to test whether cataloging public T cell receptors could reveal signatures of past pathogen exposure. A later genetic analysis used genome-wide SNP genotypes for about 60% of the 666 donors, treating that subset as a discovery cohort. Along with the 666-subject first cohort, a separate validation cohort of over a hundred different subjects was used. Roughly five DR-DQ haplotypes were handled as single units for association and clustering, since linkage in the cohort was strong. Roughly 300 gigabases of sequencing data and roughly 80 million unique TCR sequences made up an early release that covered about 640 HLA-typed donors. The study used immunosequencing to profile the T cell repertoires of about 670 subjects and linked those repertoires to cytomegalovirus serostatus. Donor age, sex, ethnicity and CMV serostatus were compiled together with the repertoire data. The later analysis used no new phenotypic data to find candidate immune exposures, relying instead on TCR beta sequences and their occurrence across donors. What the work shows at the level of the full study, not this receptor alone: At a false discovery rate of 0.05, a later analysis linked 16,000 or so TCR beta sequences to specific HLA alleles. A later genetic analysis associated a missense DCLRE1C variant with V-gene and J-gene trimming of TCR beta chains, and an independent cohort replicated the association. In a later analysis, TCR association rates were found to vary across HLA loci, with the most associated TCRs seen for DRB1 alleles and the fewest for HLA-C alleles. HLA typing was unavailable for some donors at each locus, so association tests used only the typed subset. Some IMGT-functional V segments, including TRBV6-2 and TRBV6-3, could not be told apart with the 87-base-pair reads, so those segments were excluded. Roughly uniform sequencing depth across donors was assumed in presence/absence analyses, although this assumption may not hold. Correlated functional status among segregating V segments might reflect linkage disequilibrium, but an unknown experimental factor could not be ruled out. Only TCR beta chains were sequenced in this cohort, and the absence of alpha or paired-chain data limited detectable features. According to a later analysis, most CMV-associated TCR beta chains appeared to be HLA-restricted, and the HLA associations seemed to be driven largely by CMV exposure. A later genetic analysis reported fewer N-insertions in productive TCRs among donors in an Asian-associated ancestry cluster than the roughly 620-donor mean. Assigning TCR associations to individual alleles was difficult when HLA alleles, especially DR and DQ, strongly co-occurred. The only immune exposure information available for the cohort was CMV serostatus. A group of highly shared sequence variants was considered likely to be a technical artifact of the sequencing pipeline. In vitro tests confirmed that a few of the cytomegalovirus-associated TCR beta chains recognize cytomegalovirus antigens. An earlier analysis of around 500 of the donors showed that most TCR beta V segments appeared in productive rearrangements either about 87% or about 30% of the time, which broadly matched IMGT annotations. A further reported finding was that TCR beta sequences accurately predicted the HLA-A and HLA-B alleles for most subjects in the first cohort. According to a later analysis, parvovirus B19, influenza, CMV and Epstein-Barr virus appeared linked to several top co-occurrence clusters. In both the original and validation cohorts, the classifier was reported to diagnose cytomegalovirus status with high specificity and sensitivity. A total of about 150 TCR beta chains were listed by the study as associated with cytomegalovirus. Because counts were too low, 15 or so rarely observed V segments, including chromosome 9 orphons, were excluded from the earlier analysis of about 500 of the donors. Most TCR sequences were seen in very few donors, while some public TCRs were found in many individuals. The authors suggested that the approach could potentially be generalized to other disease states and immunological phenotypes. A later analysis found that HLA-associated TCR beta chains were more clonally expanded and had lower generation probabilities than equally common non-associated chains.

From its cysteine to its phenylalanine, the CDR3 spans 15 amino acids. Only the CDR3 region is kept as DNA, spanning 45 bases read in frame from base 1. Trimming takes 4 bases from V and 7 bases from J, and the germline ends sit 21 bases apart. The germline V gene encodes CDR1 SGDLS and CDR2 YYNGEE. The cohort consisted of 650 to 700 healthy bone marrow donors. All cohort members were sampled while nominally healthy, although unrecorded immune exposures were likely present. The donor tested CMV seronegative, placing the donor among the approximately 360 seronegative members of the cohort. Each donor provided a peripheral blood sample, and peripheral blood mononuclear cells were used for TCR beta sequencing. The Qiagen DNeasy Blood Extraction Kit was used to extract genomic DNA from the blood cell samples. Remarks on this clone: Its cognate antigen has yet to be identified.

Library generation was performed with the immunoSEQ multiplex PCR assay. A mixture of 60 forward primers for TCR Vbeta segments and 13 reverse primers for TCR Jbeta segments was used in the multiplex PCR. The CDR3 region of rearranged TCR beta genes was amplified from genomic DNA by a multiplex PCR assay. The amplified TCR beta libraries were sequenced on the Illumina HiSeq System as 87-base-pair reads. In the original analysis: Across the 666 repertoires, a later analysis counted around 80 million unique TCR beta chains, roughly 11 million of which were shared by at least two donors. Raw reads were error-corrected and collapsed into unique sequences with a nearest-neighbor algorithm that merged closely related sequences to remove PCR and sequencing errors. To assign V, D and J gene segments, CDR3 sequences were aligned to IMGT reference sequences. For a sequence to be retained, a match of at least six nucleotides to both a V gene segment and a J gene segment was required. A rearrangement counted as productive if the CDR3 had no stop codons and remained in frame with V and J, and every other rearrangement counted as non-productive. CDR3 was defined by IMGT convention, running from the second conserved V-encoded cysteine to the conserved J-encoded phenylalanine. The earlier analysis of about 560 of the donors excluded any sequence lacking an unambiguous match to a single V gene segment. An earlier analysis of a few hundred of the donors classified V segments as functional when productive rearrangements were above 56.7% and as segregating when the standard deviation between donors was above 5%. To diagnose cytomegalovirus status from the catalog of TCR beta chain sequences, a statistical classification framework was built. V and J gene assignment, in a later analysis, came from comparing TCR nucleotide sequences with IMGT/GENE-DB human TR gene sequences. In a later analysis, CDR3 sequences and most-parsimonious VDJ recombination scenarios were assigned using the TCRdist pipeline. In a later analysis, every TCR beta chain was defined by the combination of its CDR3 amino acid sequence and its V-gene family, and reads without a unique V-gene family were dropped. As a way to deal with suspected cross-contamination and a sequencing artifact, a later analysis dropped under 600 nucleotide sequences that were highly shared and had low generation probability. A later analysis calculated a clonal expansion index for each public chain from normalized within-repertoire ranks of inferred template counts. In a later analysis, generation probabilities were computed using a VDJ recombination model fitted to out-of-frame rearrangements, and the results were checked against IGoR. In a later analysis, TCR-TCR, TCR-HLA and TCR-CMV co-occurrence was scored with hypergeometric tests, and a repertoire-size bias correction was applied to TCR pairs. To estimate false discovery rates, a later analysis permuted the HLA or CMV assignments 20 times. In a later analysis, co-occurring TCRs were grouped with DBSCAN, and TCRdist sequence similarity was added when clustering was performed within HLA-allele-positive subsets. Co-occurrence clustering excluded repertoires with fewer than 30,000 or more than 120,000 public chains, plus five with anomalous nucleotide sharing. In its TCRdb copy, this immuneACCESS table keeps in-frame sequences only and misses some clones. Where compared with another copy, unresolved V genes explain less than half of these, and the others have no known cause. V and J calls and clone size are those listed in that table; D and trimming were worked out from the DNA. The sample table includes 55,000 to 65,000 clones. The ten largest clones add up to about 4% of the sample.

What was sequenced was PBMCs. The chain couples TRBV9 to TRBJ2-7; the best D guess is TRBD2, with 5 bases matching. The receptor's source is a woman younger than 30 in good health and CMV-seronegative. The nucleotide sequence is given as TGTGCCAGCAGCCCTATGGCGTATAATCCGGGGGAGCAGTACTTC. This translates into CASSPMAYNPGEQYF.